This T cell receptor (beta chain) is drawn from a study of cytomegalovirus exposure and HLA in healthy donors. Overall study findings and caveats: Rare TCR sequences dominated, though some public TCRs recurred in many donors.

A word on this clone: Antigen unknown.

Germline V lookup: CDR1 LNHDA, CDR2 SQIVND (reference sequence). The CDR3 has 13 amino acids. The J segment lost 4 bases and the V segment lost 4 bases, leaving 4 bases of the junction unmatched. It was with 60 Vbeta and 13 Jbeta primers that the PCR ran. The repertoire was sequenced with immunoSEQ multiplex PCR; TCRdb's copy has only in-frame clones and lacks some. In the table there are about 200,000 clones, about 76% of which are singletons. Healthy bone marrow donors formed the donor group. The sample was PBMCs. The chain joins TRBV19 to TRBJ2-7; 7 bases are shared with TRBD2. The source of this sequence is a male donor in good health and CMV-seropositive. CDR3 DNA sequence: TGTGCCAGTAGTACGACTAGCAGGTACGAGCAGTACTTC. Translated, it gives CASSTTSRYEQYF.